The 20 T cell receptor beta chains given below trace back to one sample, sequenced in a study of control samples from healthy donors and cancer patients. The repertoire was sequenced with immunoSEQ multiplex PCR; TCRdb's copy has only in-frame clones and lacks some. The sample carries 35,000 to 45,000 clones, roughly 83% recorded once. Sequenced: blood. The receptors here all came from a man aged 60 to 69 in good health.

The chain combines TRBV25-1 with TRBJ2-7; D unresolved. V was clipped by 3 bases and J by 5 bases, with 8 bases between them. Looked up from germline, CDR1 is MGHDK and CDR2 is SYGVNS. This CDR3 is 12 amino acids long. The CDR3 DNA reads as TGTGCCAGCAGTGACGAGGTCCACGAGCAGTACTTC. It specifies CASSDEVHEQYF.

The chain combines TRBV19 with TRBJ1-3, with 9 bases matching TRBD1. CDR3 length: 15 amino acids. The V and J ends lost 7 bases and 4 bases, in that order; junction bases with no gene match: 8. The V gene's germline CDR1 is LNHDA and CDR2 SQIVND (reference sequence). The CDR3 DNA follows: TGTGCCAGTATTCACACAGGGGGCGAAGGAAACACCATATATTTT. Translated: CASIHTGGEGNTIYF.

The chain employs TRBV7-9 and TRBJ2-7; 7 bases line up with TRBD1. The CDR3 contains 15 residues. Germline loops: CDR1 SEHNR, CDR2 FQNEAQ (reference sequence). V lost 5 bases, J lost 2 bases, and 9 bases stayed unmatched. CDR3 nucleotide sequence: TGTGCCAGCAGCCATACCGCAGACAGGGCCTACGAGCAGTACTTC. Amino acids: CASSHTADRAYEQYF.

The V call is TRBV11-2, the J call TRBJ1-6; 8 bases map to TRBD1. Germline V gene lookup returns CDR1 SGHAT and CDR2 FQNNGV. V shed 4 bases and J 8 bases; nucleotides not matched to a gene: 4. The length of the CDR3 is 14 residues. CDR3 loop: CASSYRGNYSPLHF. DNA of the CDR3: TGTGCCAGCAGCTACAGGGGGAATTATTCACCCCTCCACTTT. The variable domain in full, with the rest retrieved from reference TRBV11-2 and TRBJ1-6, is EAGVAQSPRYKIIEKRQSVAFWCNPISGHATLYWYQQILGQGPKLLIQFQNNGVVDDSQLPKDRFSAERLKGVDSTLKIQPAKLEDSAVYLCASSYRGNYSPLHFGNGTRLTVT.

This clone appeared once. The V gene is TRBV4-2, the J gene TRBJ2-1, with a possible D match to TRBD2 (6 bases). This CDR3 spans 17 amino acids. Per germline, CDR1 LGHNA and CDR2 YNFKEQ. Deletions cut 4 bases from V and 1 base from J, with 17 bases between. The CDR3 spells CASSLLGRDSSYNEQFF. The CDR3 region has the DNA TGTGCCAGCAGCCTCCTAGGGCGGGACTCTTCCTACAATGAGCAGTTCTTC.

This chain uses TRBV3-1 (or the pseudogene TRBV3-2) with TRBJ1-2, with TRBD1 matching over 9 bases. The CDR3 has 17 amino acids. The germline V gene has CDR1 LGHDT and CDR2 YNNKEL (reference sequence). Trimming removed 0 bases from V and 4 bases from J; junction bases left unmatched: 9. Here the CDR3 DNA reads TGTGCCAGCAGCCAAGAAAACAGGGGGCACCGAATCTATGGCTACACCTTC. Encoded protein: CASSQENRGHRIYGYTF.

This chain links TRBV6-1 with TRBJ2-7; a possible D gene is TRBD1 (5 bases). The germline gives CDR1 MNHNS, CDR2 SASEGT. There are 14 residues in the CDR3. Trimming cost V 1 base and J 5 bases, with 12 bases left between them. The DNA for the CDR3 is TGTGCCAGCAGTGAAGTGAACAGGTCGGACGAGCAGTACTTC. Translating it yields CASSEVNRSDEQYF.

The chain carries TRBV4-3 and TRBJ1-2; 9 positions match TRBD1. Per germline, CDR1 LGHNA and CDR2 YSLEER. V shed 2 bases and J 3 bases; nucleotides not matched to a gene: 4. CDR3 size: 15 residues. The CDR3 sequence is CASSQRQGVYYGYTF. The CDR3 DNA follows: TGCGCCAGCAGCCAAAGACAGGGGGTTTACTATGGCTACACCTTC.

The chain employs TRBV5-6 and TRBJ2-1, with D perhaps TRBD2 (5 bases). The germline V and J ends were trimmed by 3 bases and 0 bases, with 13 bases remaining between them. This CDR3 region has 16 residues. Per the germline V gene, CDR1 is SGHDT and CDR2 is YYEEEE. In DNA, the CDR3 is TGTGCCAGCAGCTGGGTAAGCGGTTACTCCTACAATGAGCAGTTCTTC. This codes for CASSWVSGYSYNEQFF.

The chain joins TRBV5-1 to TRBJ2-1, with 7 positions matching TRBD2. The V and J ends lost 3 bases and 10 bases, in that order; junction bases with no gene match: 10. The CDR3 extends over 14 amino acids. Germline V CDR1 and CDR2: SGHRS, YFSETQ. The CDR3 protein is CASSSTLLAQEQFF. CDR3 coding DNA: TGCGCCAGCAGCTCTACCCTACTAGCGCAAGAGCAGTTCTTC.

CDR3 loop: CASSFTGGTEAFF. The DNA for the CDR3 is TGTGCCAGCAGCTTCACAGGGGGGACTGAAGCTTTCTTT. This chain joins TRBV5-4 and TRBJ1-1; TRBD1 aligns across 8 bases. There are 13 residues in the CDR3. Per the germline V gene, CDR1 is SGHNT and CDR2 is YYREEE (reference sequence). The J segment lost 5 bases and the V segment lost 2 bases, leaving 2 bases of the junction unmatched. The entire variable domain, with the rest obtained from reference TRBV5-4 and TRBJ1-1, is as follows: ETGVTQSPTHLIKTRGQQVTLRCSSQSGHNTVSWYQQALGQGPQFIFQYYREEENGRGNFPPRFSGLQFPNYSSELNVNALELDDSALYLCASSFTGGTEAFFGQGTRLTVV.

The genes are TRBV28 and TRBJ1-3; 9 bases match TRBD1. Per the germline V gene, CDR1 is MDHEN and CDR2 is SYDVKM. The CDR3 has 17 residues. V was pared by 2 bases and J by 3 bases, with 8 bases of the junction left unmatched. The CDR3, as DNA: TGTGCCAGCAGTTTACCGGGACAGGGTAATGTTGGAAACACCATATATTTT. Translation gives CASSLPGQGNVGNTIYF.

This sequence joins TRBV5-4 and TRBJ2-5; 8 bases agree with TRBD1. Per germline, CDR1 SGHNT and CDR2 YYREEE (reference sequence). The CDR3 spans 14 residues. J gave up 5 bases and V 2 bases, and 5 bases lay outside the gene matches. CDR3 DNA: TGTGCCAGCAGCTTTTCAGGGGGCAGTGAGACCCAGTACTTC. Protein sequence: CASSFSGGSETQYF.

The chain has TRBV30 and TRBJ2-7; D is unclear. The V end was cut by 0 bases, the J end by 9 bases, with 18 bases between. Germline V gene lookup returns CDR1 GTSNPN and CDR2 SVGIG (reference sequence). The CDR3 has 14 amino acids. Written as DNA, the CDR3 is TGTGCCTGGAGTGTACCGATCGGGCTGAGAAGGCAGTACTTC. It is translated as CAWSVPIGLRRQYF.

This clone has a handful of counts. The chain has TRBV7-2 and TRBJ2-3, with D hard to call. The CDR3 extends over 16 amino acids. V was clipped by 1 base and J by 1 base, with 12 bases between them. CDR1 SGHTA and CDR2 FQGNSA come from the germline V gene. CDR3 coding DNA: TGTGCCAGCAGCTTAGATTGGGGTCTGGGCACAGATACGCAGTATTTT. Translation: CASSLDWGLGTDTQYF. Full variable domain (missing parts from reference TRBV7-2 and TRBJ2-3): GAGVSQSPSNKVTEKGKDVELRCDPISGHTALYWYRQSLGQGLEFLIYFQGNSAPDKSGLPSDRFSAERTGGSVSTLTIQRTQQEDSAVYLCASSLDWGLGTDTQYFGPGTRLTVL.

The chain uses TRBV20-1 and TRBJ1-2; D might be TRBD1 (6 bases). The CDR3 has 11 residues. Trimming took 7 bases from V and 5 from J, leaving 11 bases between them. Germline V gene sequence: CDR1 DFQATT, CDR2 SNEGSKA (reference sequence). The CDR3, as DNA: TGCAGTGGATCACAGGGTTATGGCTACACCTTC. Translation gives CSGSQGYGYTF.

The rearrangement uses TRBV28 and TRBJ1-1; D gene unclear. Trimming removed 5 bases at V and 0 bases at J, with 10 bases between. The CDR3 is made up of 14 amino acids. Germline V gives CDR1 MDHEN, CDR2 SYDVKM. This CDR3 reads CASSPPQLNTEAFF. The CDR3 DNA is TGTGCCAGCAGTCCCCCGCAGTTGAACACTGAAGCTTTCTTT.

This chain uses TRBV2 with TRBJ2-3; 10 positions match TRBD2. The CDR3 contains 15 residues. CDR1 is SNHLY and CDR2 is FYNNEI in the germline V gene. After removal of 6 bases from V and 4 bases from J, the junction contained 7 bases not matched to a gene. Here the CDR3 reads CASRPLTSGADTQYF. In DNA, the CDR3 is TGTGCCAGCAGGCCCCTCACTAGCGGGGCAGATACGCAGTATTTT.

The rearrangement joins TRBV12-3 or TRBV12-4 to TRBJ2-7; possibly TRBD1 for D (6 bases). The CDR3 runs 13 residues. Trimming took off 6 bases at V and 2 bases at J, with 11 bases between the two ends. CDR3 residues: CASSDRNAYEQYF. The CDR3 DNA reads TGTGCCAGCAGCGACAGGAACGCCTACGAGCAGTACTTC.

The sample holds a few counts of this clone. This chain connects TRBV29-1 to TRBJ2-3; D may correspond to TRBD1 or TRBD2 (5 bases each). CDR3 length: 12 residues. V was clipped by 7 bases and J by 4 bases, with 12 bases between them. Germline-derived CDR1 and CDR2 are SQVTM and ANQGSEA. CDR3 coding DNA: TGCAGCGGGGCTGTGGGGGCAGATACGCAGTATTTT. Encoded protein: CSGAVGADTQYF.